This T cell receptor (beta chain) was captured by sequencing in a study of cytomegalovirus exposure and HLA in healthy donors. PCR used 60 Vbeta primers and 13 Jbeta primers. TCRdb's table, derived via immunoSEQ multiplex PCR, lists solely in-frame clones and lacks some. The sample holds over 150,000 clones, around 80% seen once. CDR1 and CDR2 from the germline V gene are SQVTM and ANQGSEA. Trimming stripped 0 bases from V and 11 bases from J, with 19 bases between. The CDR3 has 15 residues. Sequencing was carried out using PBMCs. The source is a woman in her 30s in good health and CMV-seropositive. This rearrangement joins TRBV29-1 to TRBJ1-4, with D unresolved. The CDR3 region is CSVEENPGFFSKLFF. CDR3 DNA: TGCAGCGTTGAAGAAAATCCGGGGTTCTTCTCGAAACTGTTTTTT.